This passage covers 3 T cell receptor beta chains from one sample sequenced in a study of shared clonotypes between healthy human individuals. Produced via immunoSEQ multiplex PCR; TCRdb's table is partial and in-frame only. This sample has hundreds of thousands of clones; roughly 98% occur once, and the top ten carry 0.3%. Terminally differentiated effector memory CD45RA+ cells were left out of the naive CD8 fraction, which was CD45RO-negative and positively selected for CCR7. Sample: naive CD8+ T cells sorted from blood. The receptors were gathered from a man aged 25 to 40 in good health.

V and J are TRBV9 and TRBJ2-7; possible D gene TRBD2, 6 bases. V was pared by 0 bases and J by 3 bases, with 19 bases between. The CDR3 covers 17 residues. Germline V CDR1 and CDR2: SGDLS, YYNGEE. The CDR3 sequence: CASSVGYLEGLSYEQYF. In nucleotides, the CDR3 is TGTGCCAGCAGCGTAGGATATCTGGAGGGTTTGAGCTACGAGCAGTACTTC. The full variable domain, with the rest looked up from reference TRBV9 and TRBJ2-7, is DSGVTQTPKHLITATGQRVTLRCSPRSGDLSVYWYQQSLDQGLQFLIQYYNGEERAKGNILERFSAQQFPDLHSELNLSSLELGDSALYFCASSVGYLEGLSYEQYFGPGTRLTVT.

This rearrangement joins TRBV25-1 to TRBJ1-2; 7 positions match TRBD1. Germline loops: CDR1 MGHDK, CDR2 SYGVNS. Trimming cost V 4 bases and J 5 bases; bases outside gene matches: 4. The CDR3 is 13 residues long. This CDR3 is CASSVDRVYGYTF. CDR3 nucleotide sequence: TGTGCCAGCAGTGTCGACAGGGTGTATGGCTACACCTTC.

The gene calls are TRBV28 and TRBJ2-7; possibly TRBD1 for D (6 bases). The V gene's germline CDR1 is MDHEN and CDR2 SYDVKM. CDR3 length equals 14 residues. V was cut by 6 bases and J by 0 bases, with 12 bases left in between. The CDR3, as DNA: TGTGCCAGCAGCCTAGGGGACAACTCCTACGAGCAGTACTTC. Amino acid sequence: CASSLGDNSYEQYF. Complete variable domain (other parts from reference TRBV28 and TRBJ2-7): DVKVTQSSRYLVKRTGEKVFLECVQDMDHENMFWYRQDPGLGLRLIYFSYDVKMKEKGDIPEGYSVSREKKERFSLILESASTNQTSMYLCASSLGDNSYEQYFGPGTRLTVT.